This TCR beta chain was documented in a study of long-term antiretroviral therapy in people with HIV. The study, taken as a whole, reports: The blood, collected between about 2003 and 2017, was possibly taken under older ART regimens. Once patients were on ART, diversity went higher but still fell short of transplant donor controls.

Remarks on this clone: Its target is not known.

The V gene's germline CDR1 is SGHKS and CDR2 YYEKEE (reference sequence). V was clipped by 2 bases and J by 3 bases, with 12 bases between them. CDR3 size: 15 residues. An immunoSEQ assay, version v3.0, was performed at survey level. Assay: immunoSEQ multiplex PCR; the TCRdb copy retains only in-frame clones and omits some. The sample consists of about 22,000 clones, 88% of them appearing once. The gene calls are TRBV5-5 and TRBJ1-5; unclear D gene. The sequenced sample was unsorted PBMCs, obtained 0.6 years after starting antiretroviral therapy. This TCR derives from a man in his fifties or sixties with HIV. The CDR3 here is CASSLIPGINQPQHF. CDR3 bases: TGTGCCAGCAGCTTAATTCCTGGGATCAATCAGCCCCAGCATTTT.